The 32 T cell receptor beta chains reported below all come from one sample, sequenced in a study of Ad26.COV2.S vaccination and SARS-CoV-2 variants. The repertoire was sequenced with immunoSEQ multiplex PCR; TCRdb's copy has only in-frame clones and lacks some. The data contain about 440,000 clones, roughly 88% of them singletons. The treatment is: roughly 19 received Ad26.COV2.S at low or high dose, single or two shots; 5 received placebo; per-sample allocation not given. Sampling happened 63 days after the first vaccine or placebo injection. The source material was peripheral blood, sampled in a trial of Ad26.COV2.S vaccine versus placebo. The receptors here all came from a person between 18 and 59 years old who received the Ad26.COV2.S COVID-19 vaccine or a placebo.

V is TRBV29-1 and J is TRBJ2-4; D ambiguous. The CDR3 has 13 residues. In germline, CDR1 is SQVTM, CDR2 ANQGSEA. The V and J ends lost 4 bases and 0 bases respectively, with 7 bases between them. The CDR3 here is CSVVSSAKNIQYF. Here the CDR3 DNA reads TGCAGCGTTGTATCGTCAGCCAAAAACATTCAGTACTTC.

The chain is built from TRBV6-2 or TRBV6-3 and TRBJ2-5; TRBD1 or TRBD2 may be the D gene (6 bases each). The CDR3 consists of 17 residues. Germline values: CDR1 MNHEY, CDR2 SVGEGT. V dropped 2 bases and J dropped 3 bases, with 19 bases sitting between them. The CDR3 DNA reads TGTGCCAGCAGTTACCGCCCAGGGGAGGTGGAAAAAGAGACCCAGTACTTC. It translates to CASSYRPGEVEKETQYF.

This chain connects TRBV19 to TRBJ1-2; TRBD1 matches at 10 bases. CDR3 length: 13 residues. Trimming took 8 bases from V and 8 from J; bases not matched to a gene: 8. In germline, CDR1 is LNHDA, CDR2 SQIVND (reference sequence). CDR3 DNA sequence: TGTGCCAGTTCGGGACAGGGGATTTACGGCTACACCTTC. This translates into CASSGQGIYGYTF.

This chain joins TRBV9 and TRBJ2-1; 9 nucleotides align to TRBD2. The CDR3 runs 15 residues. V gave up 3 bases and J gave up 7 bases; unmatched junction bases: 8. CDR1 is SGDLS and CDR2 is YYNGEE in the germline V gene. CDR3 loop: CASSDVRTSDNEQFF. DNA for the CDR3: TGTGCCAGCAGCGACGTCCGGACTAGCGATAATGAGCAGTTCTTC.

This clone was found once. The chain recombines TRBV9 with TRBJ1-3; no firm D call. The CDR3 sequence is 15 residues long. Trimming cost V 0 bases and J 2 bases, with 9 bases left between them. Germline V lookup: CDR1 SGDLS, CDR2 YYNGEE. The CDR3 DNA sequence: TGTGCCAGCAGCGTAGCGGTGGGCACTGGAAACACCATATATTTT. The encoded protein is CASSVAVGTGNTIYF.

This chain uses TRBV7-9 with TRBJ2-1; 7 bases are shared with TRBD2. CDR1 is SEHNR, CDR2 FQNEAQ, per germline (reference sequence). This CDR3 is built from 17 residues. The V gene end was trimmed by 1 base and the J gene end by 2 bases; junction bases not matched to a gene: 8. CDR3: CASSLGVRTSTYNEQFF. CDR3 DNA: TGTGCCAGCAGCTTAGGAGTCAGGACTAGTACCTACAATGAGCAGTTCTTC.

The chain links TRBV28 to TRBJ1-4, with a tentative D call TRBD1 (5 bases). The germline V and J ends were trimmed by 6 bases and 8 bases, with 16 bases remaining between them. The CDR3 totals 14 residues. In germline, CDR1 is MDHEN, CDR2 SYDVKM. The CDR3 loop reads CASRPFRGGEKLFF. The CDR3 DNA sequence: TGTGCCAGCAGGCCCTTTAGGGGTGGCGAAAAACTGTTTTTT.

The chain links TRBV27 to TRBJ2-6; 10 bases are shared with TRBD1. V shed 5 bases, J shed 0 bases, and the junction held 19 bases outside the gene matches. The CDR3 loop spans 22 amino acids. CDR1 and CDR2 (germline): MNHEY, SMNVEV (reference sequence). The CDR3 spells CASSLRPWTGGLLPSGANVLTF. The CDR3 DNA reads as TGTGCCAGCAGTCTCCGCCCCTGGACAGGGGGACTACTTCCCTCTGGGGCCAACGTCCTGACTTTC.

The chain links TRBV7-6 to TRBJ2-7; 14 nucleotides align to TRBD2. The V and J ends lost 4 bases and 3 bases, in that order; junction bases with no gene match: 8. Germline V gene lookup returns CDR1 SGHVS and CDR2 FNYEAQ. CDR3 length: 17 residues. The CDR3 DNA is TGTGCCAGCAGCTGGAGACTAGCGGGAGGGCCGGACTACGAGCAGTACTTC. As protein: CASSWRLAGGPDYEQYF.

V gene TRBV24-1 combines with J gene TRBJ2-5; 8 bases agree with TRBD1. The germline V gene has CDR1 KGHDR and CDR2 SFDVKD. Unmatched junction bases numbered 7, after V lost 3 bases and J lost 5 bases. The CDR3 consists of 15 residues. The CDR3 DNA follows: TGTGCCACCAGTGATATCGACAGGGGAAGGGAGACCCAGTACTTC. It encodes CATSDIDRGRETQYF.

This chain joins TRBV7-9 and TRBJ2-1; 9 nucleotides agree with TRBD2. Unmatched junction bases numbered 3, after V lost 4 bases and J lost 5 bases. Looked up from germline, CDR1 is SEHNR and CDR2 is FQNEAQ (reference sequence). This CDR3 region has 14 residues. The CDR3 loop is CASSSSGNDNEQFF. The CDR3 region has the DNA TGTGCCAGCAGCTCTAGCGGGAACGACAATGAGCAGTTCTTC.

This clone appeared once. The chain links TRBV18 to TRBJ1-5, with a possible D match to TRBD1 (5 bases). The CDR3 has 15 residues. Per the germline V gene, CDR1 is KGHSH and CDR2 is LQKENI. V was shortened by 3 bases and J by 5 bases, with 14 bases between the two germline ends. The CDR3 region is CASSPERGRDQPQHF. DNA of the CDR3: TGTGCCAGCTCACCGGAAAGGGGTCGCGATCAGCCCCAGCATTTT.

Regarding this clone: Other DNA sequences in the sample encode the same CDR3. The V call is TRBV9, the J call TRBJ1-6; 8 bases are a match to TRBD1. V lost 2 bases, J lost 9 bases, and 4 bases stayed unmatched. This CDR3 comprises 14 residues. Germline lookup yields CDR1 SGDLS and CDR2 YYNGEE. The CDR3 DNA reads TGTGCCAGCAGCGTTGGACAGGGCTTTTCACCCCTCCACTTT. This translates into CASSVGQGFSPLHF.

This clone was seen a single time. The chain's CDR3 is CASSRQGGEQYF. The DNA of the CDR3 is TGTGCCAGCAGCCGACAGGGGGGAGAGCAGTACTTC. V and J are TRBV27 and TRBJ2-7; 9 bases are a match to TRBD1. The CDR3 runs to 12 residues. CDR1 and CDR2 from the germline V gene are MNHEY and SMNVEV (reference sequence). Trimming removed 6 bases from V and 7 bases from J; junction bases left unmatched: 4.

This sequence joins TRBV9 and TRBJ2-1; 9 bases are a match to TRBD1. The CDR3 contains 14 residues. Losses at the gene ends were 3 bases for V and 11 bases for J; bases not matched to a gene: 9. Germline CDR1 and CDR2: SGDLS and YYNGEE. The CDR3 protein is CASSGTGGTGQQFF. In nucleotides, the CDR3 is TGTGCCAGCAGCGGTACAGGGGGCACTGGTCAGCAGTTCTTC.

The chain combines TRBV19 with TRBJ1-2; D unclear. The germline CDR1 and CDR2 sequences are LNHDA and SQIVND (reference sequence). V gave up 4 bases and J gave up 5 bases, with 11 bases separating them. CDR3 size: 13 residues. The CDR3 region is CASSTPNSYGYTF. The CDR3 DNA is TGTGCCAGTAGTACCCCGAACAGTTATGGCTACACCTTC.

The gene calls are TRBV5-1 and TRBJ1-3; 7 bases are a match to TRBD1. V was pared by 0 bases and J by 0 bases, with 9 bases of the junction left unmatched. Germline-derived CDR1 and CDR2 are SGHRS and YFSETQ. The CDR3 is 18 residues long. CDR3 sequence (DNA): TGCGCCAGCAGCTTGGGCCCCTCTGGGACAGACTCTGGAAACACCATATATTTT. Residues: CASSLGPSGTDSGNTIYF.

This clone was picked up a small number of times. This chain links TRBV21-1 with TRBJ2-1; TRBD1, as called in the table, went unchecked against the DNA. TRBV21-1 is described as a pseudogene. The CDR3 contains 17 residues. CDR3 sequence reads: CASSMGAWVELYNEQFF. DNA for the CDR3: TGTGCCAGCAGCATGGGGGCCTGGGTGGAACTCTACAATGAGCAGTTCTTC.

The CDR3: CASSLSGVAGELFF. The CDR3 coding sequence is TGTGCCAGCAGTTTATCGGGCGTTGCCGGGGAGCTGTTTTTT. The V and J genes are TRBV27 and TRBJ2-2; no definite D call. The germline V gene has CDR1 MNHEY and CDR2 SMNVEV (reference sequence). This CDR3 comprises 14 residues. V lost 0 bases and J 6 bases, leaving 8 bases between the germline ends.

The chain combines TRBV27 with TRBJ1-3; D gene unclear. The germline V gene encodes CDR1 MNHEY and CDR2 SMNVEV (reference sequence). The germline V and J ends were trimmed by 2 bases and 4 bases, with 9 bases remaining between them. CDR3 length: 14 residues. The CDR3 sequence is CASSLKGNGNTIYF. CDR3 coding DNA: TGTGCCAGCAGTTTAAAGGGAAACGGAAACACCATATATTTT.

V usage is TRBV27 and J usage is TRBJ2-7, with TRBD2 identical over 9 bases. Germline V CDR1 and CDR2: MNHEY, SMNVEV (reference sequence). The V gene end was trimmed by 7 bases and the J gene end by 7 bases; junction bases not matched to a gene: 8. The CDR3 runs to 13 residues. DNA for the CDR3: TGTGCCAGCATGAGCGGGAGGACCTTTGAGCAGTACTTC. This sequence encodes CASMSGRTFEQYF.

The V and J genes are TRBV28 and TRBJ2-1; either TRBD1 or TRBD2 may fit D (6 bases each). The V gene lost 8 bases and the J gene lost 7 bases, with 18 bases spanning the gap. Germline loops: CDR1 MDHEN, CDR2 SYDVKM. The CDR3 contains 14 residues. The CDR3 reads CASRGPGARNEQFF. The CDR3 DNA reads as TGTGCCAGCCGAGGCCCGGGGGCGAGGAATGAGCAGTTCTTC.

This clone occurred once. The V gene is TRBV5-1, the J gene TRBJ1-6; possible D gene TRBD1, 5 bases. The CDR3 has 20 residues. Trimming stripped 2 bases from V and 0 bases from J, with 21 bases between. CDR1 and CDR2 from the germline V gene are SGHRS and YFSETQ. The CDR3 reads CASSLSPGPITSSYNSPLHF. CDR3 sequence (DNA): TGCGCCAGCAGCTTAAGCCCGGGACCGATTACGAGCTCCTATAATTCACCCCTCCACTTT.

The chain employs TRBV6-5 and TRBJ1-1; possibly TRBD1 for D (6 bases). This CDR3 comprises 15 residues. Germline-derived CDR1 and CDR2 are MNHEY and SVGAGI. V gave up 5 bases and J gave up 0 bases, with 13 bases separating them. The CDR3 spells CASSHGQWMNTEAFF. The CDR3 coding sequence is TGTGCCAGCAGTCACGGACAGTGGATGAACACTGAAGCTTTCTTT.

V usage is TRBV7-8 and J usage is TRBJ2-1; TRBD1 matches 11 bases. The CDR3 totals 15 residues. Germline V lookup: CDR1 SGHVS, CDR2 FQNEAQ. After removal of 1 base from V and 7 bases from J, the junction contained 3 bases not matched to a gene. CDR3 loop: CASSLGTGGVNEQFF. In nucleotides, the CDR3 is TGTGCCAGCAGCTTAGGGACAGGGGGCGTGAATGAGCAGTTCTTC. Full variable domain (remainder filled in from reference TRBV7-8 and TRBJ2-1): GAGVSQSPRYKVAKRGQDVALRCDPISGHVSLFWYQQALGQGPEFLTYFQNEAQLDKSGLPSDRFFAERPEGSVSTLKIQRTQQEDSAVYLCASSLGTGGVNEQFFGPGTRLTVL.

The chain joins TRBV5-4 to TRBJ2-5; 10 bases fit TRBD1. The ends lost 7 bases at V and 2 bases at J; junction bases unmatched: 5. Per the germline V gene, CDR1 is SGHNT and CDR2 is YYREEE (reference sequence). The CDR3 totals 14 residues. CDR3 in DNA: TGTGCCAGCTCCCGGGACAGGGGTCAAGAGACCCAGTACTTC. It is translated as CASSRDRGQETQYF.

This chain links TRBV4-1 with TRBJ1-1; D may be TRBD1 (5 bases). Germline V gives CDR1 MGHRA, CDR2 YSYEKL. The V end was cut by 0 bases, the J end by 5 bases, with 13 bases between. This CDR3 spans 15 amino acids. Here the CDR3 DNA reads TGCGCCAGCAGCCAAGATGGCAGGGAGCGGACTGAAGCTTTCTTT. It yields the protein CASSQDGRERTEAFF.

This clone appeared a single time. The rearrangement links TRBV7-2 to TRBJ2-7; 8 nucleotides align to TRBD1. The length of the CDR3 is 18 residues. With V trimmed by 1 base and J by 5 bases, 16 bases remained unmatched. The germline CDR1 and CDR2 sequences are SGHTA and FQGNSA. The CDR3 sequence: CASSLEGLRTGYTHEQYF. The CDR3 region has the DNA TGTGCCAGCAGCTTAGAGGGACTCCGGACAGGGTACACACACGAGCAGTACTTC.

The chain couples TRBV28 to TRBJ2-7; 8 bases align to TRBD2. The CDR3 totals 13 residues. Germline CDR1 and CDR2: MDHEN and SYDVKM. The junction had 10 bases not matched to a gene; V was cut back by 10 bases and J by 5 bases. The chain's CDR3 is CATLGRAYHEQYF. The CDR3 DNA sequence: TGTGCCACCCTCGGGAGGGCCTACCACGAGCAGTACTTC.

The rearrangement uses TRBV4-3 and TRBJ2-7, with 8 bases identical to TRBD2. The CDR3 is 15 residues long. Germline lookup yields CDR1 LGHNA and CDR2 YSLEER. V was clipped by 2 bases and J by 3 bases; unmatched bases: 6. The CDR3 reads CASSQSPGTSYEQYF. CDR3 nucleotide sequence: TGCGCCAGCAGCCAATCCCCCGGGACTAGCTACGAGCAGTACTTC.

This chain connects TRBV27 to TRBJ2-1, with unresolved D. The V gene lost 3 bases and the J gene lost 2 bases, with 11 bases spanning the gap. In germline, CDR1 is MNHEY, CDR2 SMNVEV (reference sequence). CDR3 length: 15 amino acids. This chain's CDR3 is CASSLRQWTYNEQFF. CDR3 DNA: TGTGCCAGCAGTTTGAGGCAGTGGACCTACAATGAGCAGTTCTTC.

The chain uses TRBV27 and TRBJ2-3; TRBD1 is a possible D gene (5 bases). The CDR3 totals 12 residues. Germline V lookup: CDR1 MNHEY, CDR2 SMNVEV (reference sequence). The DNA for the CDR3 is TGTGTCGATAGGGGTTTCGAAGATACGCAGTATTTT. Translating it yields CVDRGFEDTQYF.